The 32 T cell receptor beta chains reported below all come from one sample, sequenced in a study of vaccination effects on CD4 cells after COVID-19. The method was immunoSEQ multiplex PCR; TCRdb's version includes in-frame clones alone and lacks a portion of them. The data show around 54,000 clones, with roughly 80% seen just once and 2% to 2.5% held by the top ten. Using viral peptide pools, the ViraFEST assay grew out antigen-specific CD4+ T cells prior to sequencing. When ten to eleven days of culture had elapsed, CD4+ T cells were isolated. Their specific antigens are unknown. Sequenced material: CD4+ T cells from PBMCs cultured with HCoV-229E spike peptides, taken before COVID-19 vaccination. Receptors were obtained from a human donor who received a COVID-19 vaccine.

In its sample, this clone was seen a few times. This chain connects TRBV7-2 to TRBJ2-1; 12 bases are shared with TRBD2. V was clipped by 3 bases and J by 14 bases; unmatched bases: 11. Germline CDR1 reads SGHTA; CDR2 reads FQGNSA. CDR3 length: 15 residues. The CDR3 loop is CASSLMVSSGGAEFF. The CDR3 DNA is TGTGCCAGCAGCTTGATGGTGTCTAGCGGGGGGGCAGAGTTCTTC.

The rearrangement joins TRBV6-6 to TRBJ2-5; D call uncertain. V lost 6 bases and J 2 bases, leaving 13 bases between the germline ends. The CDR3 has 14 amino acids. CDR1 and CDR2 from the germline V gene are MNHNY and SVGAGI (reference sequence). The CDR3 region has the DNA TGTGCCAGCAGGGTAGACGGAGAGCAAGAGACCCAGTACTTC. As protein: CASRVDGEQETQYF.

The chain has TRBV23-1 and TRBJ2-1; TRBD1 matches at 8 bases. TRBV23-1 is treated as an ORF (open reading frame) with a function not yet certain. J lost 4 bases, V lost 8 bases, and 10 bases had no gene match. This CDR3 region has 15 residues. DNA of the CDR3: TGCGCCAGCCTTACGGACAGGGACGGGTACAATGAGCAGTTCTTC. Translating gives CASLTDRDGYNEQFF.

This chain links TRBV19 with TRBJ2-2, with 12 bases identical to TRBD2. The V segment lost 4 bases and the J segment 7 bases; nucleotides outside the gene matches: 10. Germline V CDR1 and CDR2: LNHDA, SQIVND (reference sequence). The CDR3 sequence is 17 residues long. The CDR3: CASSTASGGAVGGELFF. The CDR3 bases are TGTGCCAGTAGTACAGCTAGCGGGGGGGCCGTCGGCGGGGAGCTGTTTTTT.

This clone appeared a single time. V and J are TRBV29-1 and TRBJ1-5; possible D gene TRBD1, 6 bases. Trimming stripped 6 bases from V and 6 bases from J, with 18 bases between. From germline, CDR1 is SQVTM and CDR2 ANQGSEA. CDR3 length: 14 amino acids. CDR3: CSVSISGAGQPQHF. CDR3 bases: TGCAGCGTAAGCATTTCAGGGGCAGGTCAGCCCCAGCATTTT.

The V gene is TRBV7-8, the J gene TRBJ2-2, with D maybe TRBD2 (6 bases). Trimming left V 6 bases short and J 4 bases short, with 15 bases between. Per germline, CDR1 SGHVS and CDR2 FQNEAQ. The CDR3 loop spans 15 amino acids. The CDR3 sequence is CASSKNRGSTGELFF. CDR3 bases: TGTGCCAGCAGTAAAAACCGGGGGAGCACCGGGGAGCTGTTTTTT.

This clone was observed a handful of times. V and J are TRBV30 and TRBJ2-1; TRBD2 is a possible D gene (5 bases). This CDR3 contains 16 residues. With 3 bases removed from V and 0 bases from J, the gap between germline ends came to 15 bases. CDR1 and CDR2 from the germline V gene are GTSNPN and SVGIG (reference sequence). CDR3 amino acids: CAWSPVGKSSYNEQFF. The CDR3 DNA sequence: TGTGCCTGGAGCCCCGTCGGGAAGAGCTCCTACAATGAGCAGTTCTTC.

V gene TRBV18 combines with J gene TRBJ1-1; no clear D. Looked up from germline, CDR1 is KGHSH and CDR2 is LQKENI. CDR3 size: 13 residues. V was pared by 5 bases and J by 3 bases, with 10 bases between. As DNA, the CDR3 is TGTGCCAGCTCAAAGGAGTCGGACACTGAAGCTTTCTTT. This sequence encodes CASSKESDTEAFF.

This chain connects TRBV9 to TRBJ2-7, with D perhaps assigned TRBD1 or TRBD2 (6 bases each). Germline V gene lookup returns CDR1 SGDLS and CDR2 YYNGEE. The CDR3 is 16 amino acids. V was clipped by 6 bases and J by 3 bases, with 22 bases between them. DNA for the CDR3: TGTGCCAGCAAGGAGGGGGAGCGGTGTGCGGGCTACGAGCAGTACGTC. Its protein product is CASKEGERCAGYEQYV.

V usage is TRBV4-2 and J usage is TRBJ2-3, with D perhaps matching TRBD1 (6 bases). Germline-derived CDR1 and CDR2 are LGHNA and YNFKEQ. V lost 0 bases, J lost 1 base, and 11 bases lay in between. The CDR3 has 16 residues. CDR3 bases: TGTGCCAGCAGCCAAGACTTGGGGGCCCGCACAGATACGCAGTATTTT. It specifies CASSQDLGARTDTQYF.

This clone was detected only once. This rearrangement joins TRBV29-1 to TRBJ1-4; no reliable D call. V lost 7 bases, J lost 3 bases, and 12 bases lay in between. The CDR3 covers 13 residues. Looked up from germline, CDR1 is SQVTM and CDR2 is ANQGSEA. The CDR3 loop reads CSAERGANEKLFF. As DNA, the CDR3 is TGCAGCGCCGAACGGGGTGCTAATGAAAAACTGTTTTTT.

The CDR3 sequence is CASSQGTLGGGFGTQYF. The DNA for the CDR3 is TGTGCCAGCAGCCAAGGGACCCTTGGCGGTGGATTTGGTACGCAGTATTTT. The chain combines TRBV14 with TRBJ2-3, with unresolved D. This CDR3 has 17 amino acids. The ends were cut back, 1 base at V and 8 bases at J, with 22 bases in the middle. Germline loops: CDR1 SGHDN, CDR2 FVKESK.

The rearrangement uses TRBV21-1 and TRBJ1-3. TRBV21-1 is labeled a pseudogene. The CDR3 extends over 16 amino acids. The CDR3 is CASSKWEVSLPSPIYF. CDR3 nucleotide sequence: TGTGCCAGCAGCAAGTGGGAGGTATCACTCCCTAGCCCCATATATTTT.

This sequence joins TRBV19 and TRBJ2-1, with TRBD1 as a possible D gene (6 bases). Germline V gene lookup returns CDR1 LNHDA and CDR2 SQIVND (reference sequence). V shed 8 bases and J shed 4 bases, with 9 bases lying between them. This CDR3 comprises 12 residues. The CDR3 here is CASSGQYNEQFF. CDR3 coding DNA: TGTGCCAGTTCTGGACAGTACAATGAGCAGTTCTTC.

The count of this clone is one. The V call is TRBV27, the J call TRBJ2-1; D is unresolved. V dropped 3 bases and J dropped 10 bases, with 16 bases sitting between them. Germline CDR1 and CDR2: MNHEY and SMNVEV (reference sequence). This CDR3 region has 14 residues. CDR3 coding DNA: TGTGCCAGCAGTTTCAGTTGGCGTCGAAACGAGCAGTTCTTC. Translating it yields CASSFSWRRNEQFF.

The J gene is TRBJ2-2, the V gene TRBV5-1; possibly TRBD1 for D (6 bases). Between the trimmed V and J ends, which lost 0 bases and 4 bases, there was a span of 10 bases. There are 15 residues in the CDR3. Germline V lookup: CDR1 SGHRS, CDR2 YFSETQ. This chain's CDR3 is CASSLAQGLTGELFF. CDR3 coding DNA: TGCGCCAGCAGCTTGGCCCAGGGGCTCACCGGGGAGCTGTTTTTT. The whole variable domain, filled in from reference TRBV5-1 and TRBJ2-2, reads KAGVTQTPRYLIKTRGQQVTLSCSPISGHRSVSWYQQTPGQGLQFLFEYFSETQRNKGNFPGRFSGRQFSNSRSEMNVSTLELGDSALYLCASSLAQGLTGELFFGEGSRLTVL.

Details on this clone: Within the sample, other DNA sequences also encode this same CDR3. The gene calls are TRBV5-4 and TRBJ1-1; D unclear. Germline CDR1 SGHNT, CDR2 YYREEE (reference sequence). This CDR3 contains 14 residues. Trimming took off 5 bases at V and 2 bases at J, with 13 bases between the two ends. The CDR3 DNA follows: TGTGCCAGCAGTTCCGGTCCAGGAAACACTGAAGCTTTCTTT. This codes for CASSSGPGNTEAFF.

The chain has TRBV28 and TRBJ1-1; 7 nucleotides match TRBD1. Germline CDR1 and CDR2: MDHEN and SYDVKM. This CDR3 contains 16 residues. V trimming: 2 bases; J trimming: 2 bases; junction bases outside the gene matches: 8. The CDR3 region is CASSLVSWDRNTEAFF. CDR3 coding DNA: TGTGCCAGCAGTTTAGTTTCGTGGGACAGAAACACTGAAGCTTTCTTT.

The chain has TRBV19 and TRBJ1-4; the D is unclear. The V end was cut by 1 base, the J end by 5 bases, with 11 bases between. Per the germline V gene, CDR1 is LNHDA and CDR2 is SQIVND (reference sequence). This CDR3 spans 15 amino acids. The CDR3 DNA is TGTGCCAGTAGTATAGTACGGGGATTAAATGAAAAACTGTTTTTT. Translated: CASSIVRGLNEKLFF.

In DNA form, the CDR3 reads TGTGCCAGTGGTGGACATTTCAATCAGCCCCAGCATTTT. Its protein product is CASGGHFNQPQHF. The V and J genes are TRBV19 and TRBJ1-5, with D maybe TRBD1 (5 bases). Trimming took off 8 bases at V and 3 bases at J, with 11 bases between the two ends. In germline, CDR1 is LNHDA, CDR2 SQIVND (reference sequence). The CDR3 spans 13 residues.

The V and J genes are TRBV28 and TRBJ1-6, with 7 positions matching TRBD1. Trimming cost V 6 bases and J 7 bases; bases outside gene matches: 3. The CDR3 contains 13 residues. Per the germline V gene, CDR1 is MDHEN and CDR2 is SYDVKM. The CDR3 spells CASRLTGNSPLHF. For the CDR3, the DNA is TGTGCCAGCAGACTGACAGGGAATTCACCCCTCCACTTT.

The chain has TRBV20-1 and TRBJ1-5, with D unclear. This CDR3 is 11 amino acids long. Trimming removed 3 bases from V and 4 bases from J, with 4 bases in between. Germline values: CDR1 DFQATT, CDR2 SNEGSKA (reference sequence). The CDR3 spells CSARENQPQHF. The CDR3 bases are TGCAGTGCTAGGGAAAATCAGCCCCAGCATTTT.

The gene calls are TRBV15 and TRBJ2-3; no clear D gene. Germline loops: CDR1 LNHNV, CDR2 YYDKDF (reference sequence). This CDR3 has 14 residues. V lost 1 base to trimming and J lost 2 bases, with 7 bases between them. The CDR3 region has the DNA TGTGCCACCAGCAGAGTGCCGTACACAGATACGCAGTATTTT. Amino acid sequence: CATSRVPYTDTQYF.

Written as DNA, the CDR3 is TGTGCCAGCGTAGGGGACACTATGAACTATGGCTACACCTTC. This sequence encodes CASVGDTMNYGYTF. J is TRBJ1-2 and V is TRBV2; possibly TRBD1 for D (6 bases). Trimming shortened V by 8 bases and J by 2 bases, and 15 bases separated the two germline ends. From germline, CDR1 is SNHLY and CDR2 FYNNEI. The CDR3 covers 14 residues.

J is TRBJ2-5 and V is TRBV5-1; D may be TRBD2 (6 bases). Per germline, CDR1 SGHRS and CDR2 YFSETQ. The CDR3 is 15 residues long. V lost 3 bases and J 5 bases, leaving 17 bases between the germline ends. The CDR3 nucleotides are TGCGCCAGCAGCTGGGGCGTGCGGGGTGGGGAGACCCAGTACTTC. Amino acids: CASSWGVRGGETQYF.

Written as DNA, the CDR3 is TGCGCCAGCAGCTCCCGGGGAGGCAGGGCCTCTAATAACTATGGCTACACCTTC. Residues: CASSSRGGRASNNYGYTF. The chain employs TRBV5-1 and TRBJ1-2; weak D call: TRBD1 (5 bases). The V end lost 3 bases, the J end lost 1 base, and 22 bases lay between the germline ends. CDR1 and CDR2 from the germline V gene are SGHRS and YFSETQ. The CDR3 consists of 18 residues.

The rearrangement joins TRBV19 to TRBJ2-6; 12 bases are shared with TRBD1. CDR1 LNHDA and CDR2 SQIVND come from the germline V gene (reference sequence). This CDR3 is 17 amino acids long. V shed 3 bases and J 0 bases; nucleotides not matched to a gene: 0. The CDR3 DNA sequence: TGTGCCAGTAGTATGGGACAGGGGGCCTCTGGGGCCAACGTCCTGACTTTC. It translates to CASSMGQGASGANVLTF. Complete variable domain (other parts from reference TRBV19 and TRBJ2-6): DGGITQSPKYLFRKEGQNVTLSCEQNLNHDAMYWYRQDPGQGLRLIYYSQIVNDFQKGDIAEGYSVSREKKESFPLTVTSAQKNPTAFYLCASSMGQGASGANVLTFGAGSRLTVL.

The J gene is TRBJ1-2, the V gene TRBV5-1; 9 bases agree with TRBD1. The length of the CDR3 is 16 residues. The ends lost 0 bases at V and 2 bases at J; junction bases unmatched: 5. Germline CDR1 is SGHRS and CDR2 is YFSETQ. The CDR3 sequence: CASSLARTGENYGYTF. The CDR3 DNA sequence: TGCGCCAGCAGCTTGGCCAGGACAGGGGAGAACTATGGCTACACCTTC.

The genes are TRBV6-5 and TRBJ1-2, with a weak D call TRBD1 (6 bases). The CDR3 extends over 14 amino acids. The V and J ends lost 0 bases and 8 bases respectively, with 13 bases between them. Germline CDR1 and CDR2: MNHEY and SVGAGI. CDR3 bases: TGTGCCAGCAGTTACTCGAACGAGGGGGGAGGCTACACCTTC. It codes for CASSYSNEGGGYTF.

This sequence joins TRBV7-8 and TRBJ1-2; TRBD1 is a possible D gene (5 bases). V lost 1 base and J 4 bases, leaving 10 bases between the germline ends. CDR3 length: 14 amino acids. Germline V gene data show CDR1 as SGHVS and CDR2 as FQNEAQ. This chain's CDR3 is CASSLVDRSYGYTF. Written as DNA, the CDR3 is TGTGCCAGCAGCTTAGTTGACAGAAGCTATGGCTACACCTTC.

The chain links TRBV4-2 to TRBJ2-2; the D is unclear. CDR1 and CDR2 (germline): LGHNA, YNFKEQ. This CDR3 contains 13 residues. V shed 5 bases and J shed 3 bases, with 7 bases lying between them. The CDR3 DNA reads TGTGCCAGCAGCAAGACTGACACCGGGGAGCTGTTTTTT. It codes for CASSKTDTGELFF.

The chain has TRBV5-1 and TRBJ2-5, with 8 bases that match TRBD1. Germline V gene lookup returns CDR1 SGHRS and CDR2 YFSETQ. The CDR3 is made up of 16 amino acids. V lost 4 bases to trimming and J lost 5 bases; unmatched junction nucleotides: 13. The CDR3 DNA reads TGCGCCAGCAGCCTAGATGACAGGGGTGGATTGGAGACCCAGTACTTC. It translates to CASSLDDRGGLETQYF. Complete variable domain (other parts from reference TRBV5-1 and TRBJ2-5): KAGVTQTPRYLIKTRGQQVTLSCSPISGHRSVSWYQQTPGQGLQFLFEYFSETQRNKGNFPGRFSGRQFSNSRSEMNVSTLELGDSALYLCASSLDDRGGLETQYFGPGTRLLVL.